This T cell receptor (beta chain) is from a study of blood T cell repertoires in COVID-19. Either two negative PCRs, clearance, or symptom resolution qualified Cohort 3 donors as recovered. Germline CDR1 is SEHNR and CDR2 is FQNEAQ (reference sequence). V shed 4 bases and J 5 bases; nucleotides not matched to a gene: 3. The CDR3 is made up of 15 amino acids. As originally analysed: Reference gene primers were amplified, and this amplification served to estimate nucleated cell counts. Measured with immunoSEQ multiplex PCR; TCRdb has only the in-frame clones, and not every one. Clone size and the V and J calls come from that table; the DNA yielded D and trimming. In the table there are hundreds of thousands of clones, around 89% of which are singletons. This clone appeared once.

The gene calls are TRBV7-9 and TRBJ2-1, with 12 bases fitting TRBD2. The clonotype was recovered from a woman between 40 and 50 years old who had recovered from COVID-19. The sequencing sample was made of PBMCs or T cells enriched from blood (not recorded which). The CDR3 sequence is CASSSGLAGNNEQFF. The CDR3 DNA sequence: TGTGCCAGCAGCTCAGGACTAGCGGGAAACAATGAGCAGTTCTTC.